This T cell receptor beta chain is from a study of shared clonotypes between healthy human individuals. Across the study: Samples came from a couple of female and three male donors aged 18 to 49.

CD45RO negativity and positive selection for CCR7 defined naive CD8 cells, a population that excluded terminally differentiated effector memory CD45RA+ cells. Regarding the study as a whole: It was the non-shared clonotypes that had lower generation probabilities than clonotypes shared by all four donors. Enrolling few donors narrowed the genetic and exposure-history diversity that was represented. Only blood samples were collected, and tissue repertoires likely differ.

About this clone: Antigen unknown.

Clones were read by immunoSEQ multiplex PCR, and TCRdb kept only the in-frame ones, dropping some. The sample carries 550,000 to 750,000 clones, about 90% recorded once. V lost 8 bases, J lost 4 bases, and 7 bases stayed unmatched. CDR1 is SQVTM, CDR2 ANQGSEA, per germline. The CDR3 runs 13 residues. The sample was naive CD8+ T cells sorted from blood. The TCR comes from a man aged 30 to 39 in good health. The rearrangement links TRBV29-1 to TRBJ2-5, with 10 bases identical to TRBD1. The CDR3 DNA follows: TGCAGCTTCGACAGGGGGCTGACAGAGACCCAGTACTTC. Encoded protein: CSFDRGLTETQYF. The entire variable domain, with the rest obtained from reference TRBV29-1 and TRBJ2-5, is as follows: SAVISQKPSRDICQRGTSLTIQCQVDSQVTMMFWYRQQPGQSLTLIATANQGSEATYESGFVIDKFPISRPNLTFSTLTVSNMSPEDSSIYLCSFDRGLTETQYFGPGTRLLVL.